This passage covers 17 T cell receptor beta chains from one sample sequenced in a study of cytomegalovirus exposure and HLA in healthy donors (dated by TCRdb to about 2017). The method behind the library was the immunoSEQ multiplex PCR assay. For the multiplex PCR, a mixture combining 60 forward primers for TCR Vbeta segments and 13 reverse primers for TCR Jbeta segments was used. Here the immuneACCESS table is served through TCRdb, limited to in-frame sequences with V and J called. Missing clones are a known gap in these copies; in checked studies unresolved V genes cover under half, and the rest lacks a known reason. The sample profile shows 210,000 or so clones; approximately 78% of them were found once. Clones ranked in the top ten supply under 0.6% of the sample. Material for sequencing was PBMCs. These receptor sequences come from a boy aged 5-17 years in good health and CMV-seronegative.

The chain combines TRBV6-5 with TRBJ1-2; D is undetermined. From germline, CDR1 is MNHEY and CDR2 SVGAGI. The length of the CDR3 is 15 residues. V lost 2 bases and J lost 6, with 16 bases in between. DNA of the CDR3: TGTGCCAGCAGTTACAATCCGCGAGGGTTAGATGGCTACACCTTC. Translated, it gives CASSYNPRGLDGYTF.

The chain combines TRBV5-4 with TRBJ2-3; D unresolved. The CDR3 spans 13 residues. Per germline, CDR1 SGHNT and CDR2 YYREEE (reference sequence). Trimming took 5 bases from V and 6 from J, leaving 13 bases between them. Written as DNA, the CDR3 is TGTGCCAGCAGAACCCCTCTAGGCGATACGCAGTATTTT. Protein sequence: CASRTPLGDTQYF.

V is TRBV11-3 and J is TRBJ2-7; D possibly corresponds to TRBD1 (5 bases). With 3 bases removed from V and 1 base from J, the gap between germline ends came to 10 bases. Germline assignment: CDR1 SGHNT and CDR2 YENEEA. This CDR3 comprises 14 residues. CDR3 residues: CASSLDPGSYEQYF. CDR3 DNA: TGTGCCAGCAGCTTGGATCCAGGGTCCTACGAGCAGTACTTC.

The V call is TRBV30, the J call TRBJ1-1; 7 bases agree with TRBD1. CDR3 length: 12 residues. The J segment lost 1 base and the V segment lost 5 bases, leaving 1 base of the junction unmatched. Germline V gene lookup returns CDR1 GTSNPN and CDR2 SVGIG (reference sequence). Written as DNA, the CDR3 is TGTGCCTGGCGACAGGGGAACACTGAAGCTTTCTTT. Translated, it gives CAWRQGNTEAFF.

This rearrangement joins TRBV5-5 to TRBJ1-3, with 10 bases identical to TRBD1. Germline lookup yields CDR1 SGHKS and CDR2 YYEKEE (reference sequence). The CDR3 consists of 17 residues. V dropped 4 bases and J dropped 0; count of bases not matched to a gene: 7. The CDR3 sequence is CASSASGTGDSGNTIYF. The CDR3 DNA reads TGTGCCAGCAGCGCCTCCGGGACAGGGGACTCTGGAAACACCATATATTTT.

V usage is TRBV19 and J usage is TRBJ1-2; D is unclear. Germline CDR1 reads LNHDA; CDR2 reads SQIVND (reference sequence). Trimming stripped 1 base from V and 1 base from J, with 13 bases between. CDR3 length: 16 residues. This CDR3 is CASSIAGAGGNYGYTF. CDR3 in DNA: TGTGCCAGTAGTATAGCTGGCGCCGGAGGTAACTATGGCTACACCTTC.

The gene calls are TRBV11-3 and TRBJ2-4; a possible D gene is TRBD1 (6 bases). This CDR3 is built from 14 residues. CDR1 and CDR2 (germline): SGHNT, YENEEA. V was shortened by 4 bases and J by 0 bases, with 7 bases between the two germline ends. CDR3 bases: TGTGCCAGCAGCTCAGGGGTAGCCAAAAACATTCAGTACTTC. Protein sequence: CASSSGVAKNIQYF.

This clone came up a few times. This chain connects TRBV10-1 to TRBJ2-2; 10 nucleotides match TRBD2. Germline CDR1 reads WNHNN; CDR2 reads SYGVQD (reference sequence). This CDR3 spans 15 amino acids. Germline trimming cut 2 bases from V and 5 bases from J; bases unmatched to any gene: 2. Here the CDR3 reads CASSEPSGGTGELFF. For the CDR3, the DNA is TGCGCCAGCAGTGAGCCTAGCGGGGGTACCGGGGAGCTGTTTTTT.

V and J are TRBV29-1 and TRBJ2-7, with TRBD2 matching 7 bases. This CDR3 is built from 16 residues. Germline V gives CDR1 SQVTM, CDR2 ANQGSEA. The junction had 14 bases not matched to a gene; V was cut back by 6 bases and J by 0 bases. The CDR3 DNA reads TGCAGCGTCCGAAACCGATATGGGGAGGGCTCCTACGAGCAGTACTTC. Amino acid sequence: CSVRNRYGEGSYEQYF.

CDR3 residues: CASSDRGAGDTQYF. The CDR3 DNA reads TGTGCCAGCAGTGACAGGGGGGCCGGAGATACGCAGTATTTT. This sequence joins TRBV6-5 and TRBJ2-3, with 9 nucleotides matching TRBD1. V lost 5 bases and J lost 5; bases outside the gene matches: 5. The CDR3 spans 14 residues. Per germline, CDR1 MNHEY and CDR2 SVGAGI.

V and J are TRBV5-1 and TRBJ1-1, with D tentatively TRBD1 (5 bases). Trimming removed 1 base from V and 5 bases from J, with 12 bases in between. The CDR3 is made up of 14 amino acids. Germline values: CDR1 SGHRS, CDR2 YFSETQ. CDR3 nucleotides: TGCGCCAGCAGCTTGCAGGGACTGGGGACTGAAGCTTTCTTT. Protein product: CASSLQGLGTEAFF.

The rearrangement uses TRBV19 and TRBJ1-3, with 8 bases matching TRBD1. Germline-derived CDR1 and CDR2 are LNHDA and SQIVND (reference sequence). The trim removed 6 bases at V and 3 bases at J, leaving 4 bases unmatched. There are 14 residues in the CDR3. The CDR3 region is CASRQGTGGNTIYF. The CDR3 DNA sequence: TGTGCCAGTAGGCAAGGGACAGGTGGAAACACCATATATTTT. Combining the CDR3 with reference TRBV19 and TRBJ1-3 gives the whole variable domain DGGITQSPKYLFRKEGQNVTLSCEQNLNHDAMYWYRQDPGQGLRLIYYSQIVNDFQKGDIAEGYSVSREKKESFPLTVTSAQKNPTAFYLCASRQGTGGNTIYFGEGSWLTVV.

The chain links TRBV11-3 to TRBJ2-6; D gene ambiguous. This CDR3 region has 16 residues. The germline V gene encodes CDR1 SGHNT and CDR2 YENEEA. Trimming removed 1 base at V and 2 bases at J, with 9 bases between. The CDR3 region is CASSLVPGAGANVLTF. For the CDR3, the DNA is TGTGCCAGCAGCTTAGTACCCGGAGCTGGGGCCAACGTCCTGACTTTC.

The gene calls are TRBV9 and TRBJ1-1; the D gene is possibly TRBD1 (6 bases). Looked up from germline, CDR1 is SGDLS and CDR2 is YYNGEE. The V end was cut by 0 bases, the J end by 7 bases, with 13 bases between. The CDR3 has 14 residues. The CDR3: CASSVAVSRGEAFF. The CDR3, as DNA: TGTGCCAGCAGCGTAGCTGTCAGCAGGGGTGAAGCTTTCTTT.

This clone appeared once. This rearrangement joins TRBV5-6 to TRBJ1-1; D is possibly TRBD1 (6 bases). Germline assignment: CDR1 SGHDT and CDR2 YYEEEE. The length of the CDR3 is 16 residues. Trimming stripped 5 bases from V and 2 bases from J, with 19 bases between. As DNA, the CDR3 is TGTGCCAGCAGTCCCTTCCGGGGGGGGCTAAACACTGAAGCTTTCTTT. As protein: CASSPFRGGLNTEAFF. The full variable domain, with the rest looked up from reference TRBV5-6 and TRBJ1-1, is DAGVTQSPTHLIKTRGQQVTLRCSPKSGHDTVSWYQQALGQGPQFIFQYYEEEERQRGNFPDRFSGHQFPNYSSELNVNALLLGDSALYLCASSPFRGGLNTEAFFGQGTRLTVV.

This clone was detected only once. The genes are TRBV5-6 and TRBJ1-1; D possibly corresponds to TRBD1 (5 bases). Trimming took off 6 bases at V and 3 bases at J, with 15 bases between the two ends. Per the germline V gene, CDR1 is SGHDT and CDR2 is YYEEEE. This CDR3 region has 14 residues. This CDR3 reads CASNLMSGDTEAFF. The CDR3 nucleotides read TGTGCCAGCAATTTGATGTCGGGGGACACTGAAGCTTTCTTT.

The CDR3 sequence is CASSQGIYANTEAFF. The CDR3 DNA reads TGTGCCAGCAGCCAAGGCATCTACGCGAACACTGAAGCTTTCTTT. The V gene is TRBV14, the J gene TRBJ1-1; D not certain. The V and J ends lost 1 base and 1 base respectively, with 10 bases between them. The CDR3 contains 15 residues. The germline V gene has CDR1 SGHDN and CDR2 FVKESK. Together with reference TRBV14 and TRBJ1-1, the CDR3 gives the full variable domain: EAGVTQFPSHSVIEKGQTVTLRCDPISGHDNLYWYRRVMGKEIKFLLHFVKESKQDESGMPNNRFLAERTGGTYSTLKVQPAELEDSGVYFCASSQGIYANTEAFFGQGTRLTVV.